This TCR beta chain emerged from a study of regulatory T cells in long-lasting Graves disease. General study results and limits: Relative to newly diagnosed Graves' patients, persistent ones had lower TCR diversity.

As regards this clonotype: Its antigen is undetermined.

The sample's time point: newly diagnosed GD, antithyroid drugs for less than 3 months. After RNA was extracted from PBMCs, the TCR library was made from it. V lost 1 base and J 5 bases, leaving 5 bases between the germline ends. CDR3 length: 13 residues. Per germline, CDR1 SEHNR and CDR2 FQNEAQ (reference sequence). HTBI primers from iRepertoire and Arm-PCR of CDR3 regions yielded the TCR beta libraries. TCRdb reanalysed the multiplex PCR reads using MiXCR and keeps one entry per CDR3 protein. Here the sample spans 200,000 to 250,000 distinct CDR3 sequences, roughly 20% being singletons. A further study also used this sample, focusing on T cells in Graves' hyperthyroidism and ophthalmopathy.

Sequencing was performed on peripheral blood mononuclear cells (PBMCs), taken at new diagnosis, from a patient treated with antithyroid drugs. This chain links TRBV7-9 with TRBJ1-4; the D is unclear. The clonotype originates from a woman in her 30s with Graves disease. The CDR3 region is CASSLGHNEKLFF. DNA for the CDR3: TGTGCCAGCAGCTTAGGGCACAATGAAAAACTGTTTTTT.